This TCR beta chain stems from a study of cytomegalovirus exposure and HLA in healthy donors. Study-wide findings and caveats: Follow-up analysis later connected one missense variant in DCLRE1C with trimming of TCR beta V- and J-genes. Relative to equally common others, HLA-associated TCR beta chains showed greater clonal expansion in a later analysis.

PCR primers comprised 60 Vbeta and 13 Jbeta primers. The method was immunoSEQ multiplex PCR; TCRdb's version includes in-frame clones alone and lacks a portion of them. The top ten clones hold 10% of a sample with some 90,000 clones, 70% to 85% of them seen once. Comments on this clone: Its antigen is undetermined.

The sequence came from a human donor in good health. Source material: PBMCs.

CDR3 sequence (DNA): TGTGCCAGTAGTCAGGGGTATGGCTACACCTTC. Protein: CASSQGYGYTF. The V gene is TRBV19, the J gene TRBJ1-2; weak D call: TRBD1 (6 bases). This CDR3 region has 11 residues. Deletions cut 5 bases from V and 5 bases from J, with 6 bases between. Looked up from germline, CDR1 is LNHDA and CDR2 is SQIVND (reference sequence).